These 7 T cell receptor beta chains were all obtained from the same sample, sequenced in a study of blood T cell repertoires in COVID-19. The protocol was immunoSEQ multiplex PCR, while the TCRdb copy is restricted to in-frame clones and leaves out a portion. The sample yields about 42,000 clones, under 90% seen once. Material for sequencing was peripheral blood. Source of these receptors: a human donor in a cohort sampled during active COVID-19.

This clone has a single count. This chain uses TRBV7-9 with TRBJ1-1; 8 bases agree with TRBD1. V shed 4 bases and J 4 bases; nucleotides not matched to a gene: 8. Germline CDR1 reads SEHNR; CDR2 reads FQNEAQ (reference sequence). This CDR3 region has 15 residues. The CDR3 DNA follows: TGTGCCAGCAGCTCTCGTATACAGGGGGGCACTGAAGCTTTCTTT. This translates into CASSSRIQGGTEAFF.

The rearrangement links TRBV5-5 to TRBJ1-1; unclear D gene. Germline CDR1 and CDR2: SGHKS and YYEKEE (reference sequence). Between the trimmed V and J ends, which lost 1 base and 0 bases, there was a span of 13 bases. The CDR3 is made up of 16 amino acids. The CDR3 protein is CASSLSFATMNTEAFF. The DNA of the CDR3 is TGTGCCAGCAGCTTGTCTTTTGCTACCATGAACACTGAAGCTTTCTTT.

The DNA of the CDR3 is TGTGCCAGCAGCTTCCTTGGCTCGAACACTGAAGCTTTCTTT. Translated: CASSFLGSNTEAFF. This chain links TRBV7-9 with TRBJ1-1, with unresolved D. This CDR3 spans 14 amino acids. V lost 3 bases and J 1 base, leaving 9 bases between the germline ends. Germline values: CDR1 SEHNR, CDR2 FQNEAQ (reference sequence).

CDR3 amino acids: CAISESKQGARDTQYF. The CDR3 region has the DNA TGTGCCATCAGTGAGTCCAAGCAGGGGGCGCGAGATACGCAGTATTTT. The chain couples TRBV10-3 to TRBJ2-3; 8 nucleotides align to TRBD1. Germline CDR1 is ENHRY and CDR2 is SYGVKD. Trimming took 0 bases from V and 5 from J; bases not matched to a gene: 7. The CDR3 runs to 16 residues.

The chain links TRBV4-2 to TRBJ1-2; 7 bases are shared with TRBD1. CDR3 length: 12 amino acids. The J segment lost 8 bases and the V segment lost 0 bases, leaving 0 bases of the junction unmatched. Germline V gene data show CDR1 as LGHNA and CDR2 as YNFKEQ. The DNA of the CDR3 is TGTGCCAGCAGCCAAGACAGGGGGGGCTACACCTTC. Its protein is CASSQDRGGYTF.

J is TRBJ1-2 and V is TRBV11-2, with 8 bases matching TRBD1. Germline V gene lookup returns CDR1 SGHAT and CDR2 FQNNGV. The CDR3 is 15 residues long. With V trimmed by 5 bases and J by 4 bases, 9 bases remained unmatched. The CDR3 DNA sequence: TGTGCCAGCAGCCCACGGGACAGGACACTCTATGGCTACACCTTC. This gives the protein CASSPRDRTLYGYTF.

V and J are TRBV7-9 and TRBJ2-7, with a tentative D call TRBD2 (5 bases). Germline assignment: CDR1 SEHNR and CDR2 FQNEAQ (reference sequence). CDR3 length equals 17 residues. Trimming stripped 5 bases from V and 3 bases from J, with 23 bases between. For the CDR3, the DNA is TGTGCCAGCAGCCCGAGGCTCAGGCGGGTGGGAGACTACGAGCAGTACTTC. Protein: CASSPRLRRVGDYEQYF.